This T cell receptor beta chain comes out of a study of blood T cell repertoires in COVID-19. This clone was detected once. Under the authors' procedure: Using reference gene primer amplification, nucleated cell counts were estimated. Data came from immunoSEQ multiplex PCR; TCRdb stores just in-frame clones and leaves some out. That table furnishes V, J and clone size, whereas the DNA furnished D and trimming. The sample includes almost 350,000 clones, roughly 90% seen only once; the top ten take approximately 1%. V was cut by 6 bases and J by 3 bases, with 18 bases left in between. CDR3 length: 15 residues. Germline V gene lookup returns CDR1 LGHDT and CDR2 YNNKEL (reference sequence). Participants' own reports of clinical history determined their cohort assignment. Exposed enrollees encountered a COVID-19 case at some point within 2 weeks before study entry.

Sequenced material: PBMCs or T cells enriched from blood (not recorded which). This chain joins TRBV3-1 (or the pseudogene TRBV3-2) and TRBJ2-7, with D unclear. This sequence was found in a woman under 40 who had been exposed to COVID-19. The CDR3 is CASRSSQRPIYEQYF. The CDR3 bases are TGTGCCAGCAGGTCGTCCCAGAGGCCCATCTACGAGCAGTACTTC.